The T cell receptor beta chain under discussion was sequenced for a study of long-term antiretroviral therapy in people with HIV. Researchers report immunoSEQ v3.0 was run at survey level. Data came from immunoSEQ multiplex PCR; TCRdb stores just in-frame clones and leaves some out. Among 40,000 to 50,000 clones listed, 94% were seen once. There are a few counts of this clone. Germline values: CDR1 SQVTM, CDR2 ANQGSEA. The CDR3 sequence is 12 residues long. Trimming took 2 bases from V and 4 from J; bases not matched to a gene: 1. This clonotype was sampled from a man aged 30-40 years with HIV. The sample here was unsorted PBMCs, taken 9 to 9.5 years after starting antiretroviral therapy. The chain links TRBV29-1 to TRBJ1-2; 7 bases map to TRBD1. The CDR3, as DNA: TGCAGCGTTGAAACAGGGGTCTATGGCTACACCTTC. Its translation: CSVETGVYGYTF.